These 8 T cell receptor beta chains were sequenced from one sample in a study of T cells in Graves' hyperthyroidism and ophthalmopathy. Using RNA transcripts as the source, TCR beta CDR3 regions were amplified. The HTBI primer set served for first-round RT-PCR of the TCR CDR3. MiXCR, run by TCRdb on the multiplex PCR reads, gives a single entry per CDR3 protein. The sample comprises hundreds of thousands of distinct CDR3 sequences, more than 15% of which are singletons, and more than 3% rests with the top ten. The source material was blood. These receptors all stem from a woman between 40 and 55 years old with Graves' ophthalmopathy.

This clonotype was counted only a few times. In DNA form, the CDR3 reads TGTGCCAGCTCACCAACAGGGTTGGGCTATGGCTACACCTTC. Translated: CASSPTGLGYGYTF. V usage is TRBV18 and J usage is TRBJ1-2, with a tentative D call TRBD1 (6 bases). Germline lookup yields CDR1 KGHSH and CDR2 LQKENI. The CDR3 has 14 residues. Deletions cut 2 bases from V and 4 bases from J, with 11 bases between.

This clonotype was recorded a few times. The chain carries TRBV5-6 and TRBJ1-6; TRBD1 might be the D (6 bases). Germline-derived CDR1 and CDR2 are SGHDT and YYEEEE. This CDR3 spans 14 amino acids. Trimming left V 3 bases short and J 6 bases short, with 10 bases between. The CDR3: CASSSGTLNSPLHF. The CDR3 DNA reads as TGTGCCAGCAGCTCCGGGACACTTAATTCACCCCTCCACTTT.

J is TRBJ1-2 and V is TRBV7-3, with D unresolved. Germline CDR1 and CDR2: SGHTA and FQGTGA. This CDR3 is 14 amino acids long. V lost 2 bases to trimming and J lost 4 bases, with 11 bases between them. CDR3 sequence: CASSLDPVLYGYTF. For the CDR3, the DNA is TGTGCCAGCAGCTTAGACCCAGTCCTCTATGGCTACACCTTC.

This clonotype was recorded a few times. The chain is built from TRBV6-5 and TRBJ1-6, with unresolved D. This CDR3 contains 14 residues. V lost 2 bases and J 6 bases, leaving 8 bases between the germline ends. Germline-derived CDR1 and CDR2 are MNHEY and SVGAGI. For the CDR3, the DNA is TGTGCCAGCAGTTACGATGGCCTTAATTCACCCCTCCACTTT. Protein: CASSYDGLNSPLHF.

Ten or more counts support this clonotype. J is TRBJ2-7 and V is TRBV3-1; D is perhaps TRBD2 (6 bases). CDR1 is LGHDT and CDR2 is YNNKEL in the germline V gene (reference sequence). CDR3 size: 14 residues. The V end was cut by 3 bases, the J end by 3 bases, with 12 bases between. The chain's CDR3 is CASSHTAGYYEQYF. DNA of the CDR3: TGTGCCAGCAGCCATACAGCGGGTTACTACGAGCAGTACTTC.

This clonotype was picked up many times. The rearrangement links TRBV2 to TRBJ2-7; D is ambiguous. Trimming removed 8 bases from V and 4 bases from J, with 6 bases in between. The CDR3 spans 10 residues. Germline values: CDR1 SNHLY, CDR2 FYNNEI. CDR3 DNA: TGTGCCAGCCTGCTTTACGAGCAGTACTTC. Its protein is CASLLYEQYF.

A few counts support this clonotype. A much larger clone lies a single base off, so this may be a read error. Because the CDR3 is missing its conserved closing phenylalanine or tryptophan, this is likely a read error. The chain carries TRBV12-3 or TRBV12-4 and TRBJ2-5, with 11 bases aligning to TRBD2. The CDR3 runs to 15 residues. Unmatched junction bases numbered 7, after V lost 5 bases and J lost 5 bases. The CDR3 loop is CASSRRTSGLETQYS. The CDR3 region has the DNA TGTGCCAGCAGTCGTCGGACTAGCGGGTTGGAGACCCAGTACTCC.

This clonotype came up many times. The V and J genes are TRBV29-1 and TRBJ2-3; TRBD1 is a possible D gene (6 bases). This CDR3 is built from 14 residues. Germline lookup yields CDR1 SQVTM and CDR2 ANQGSEA. The germline V and J ends were trimmed by 5 bases and 2 bases, with 14 bases remaining between them. CDR3 region: CSVRAGEITDTQYF. The CDR3 DNA follows: TGCAGCGTTCGGGCAGGGGAAATCACAGATACGCAGTATTTT.